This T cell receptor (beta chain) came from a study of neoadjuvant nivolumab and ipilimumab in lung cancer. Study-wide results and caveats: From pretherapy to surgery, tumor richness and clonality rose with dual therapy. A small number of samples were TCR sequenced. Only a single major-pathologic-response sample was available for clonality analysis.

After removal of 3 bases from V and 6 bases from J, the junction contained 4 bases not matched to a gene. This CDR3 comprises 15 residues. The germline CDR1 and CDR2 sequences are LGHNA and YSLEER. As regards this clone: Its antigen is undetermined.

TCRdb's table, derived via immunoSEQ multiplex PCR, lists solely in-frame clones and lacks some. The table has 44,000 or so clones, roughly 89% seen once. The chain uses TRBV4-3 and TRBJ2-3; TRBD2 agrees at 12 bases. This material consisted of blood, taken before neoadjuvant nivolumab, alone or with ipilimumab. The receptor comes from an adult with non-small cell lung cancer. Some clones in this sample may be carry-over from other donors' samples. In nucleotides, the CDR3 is TGCGCCAGCAGCCAGACTAGCGGGAGAGCGGATACGCAGTATTTT. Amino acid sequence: CASSQTSGRADTQYF.